The 21 T cell receptor beta chains below were found in one sample sequenced in a study of cytomegalovirus exposure and HLA in healthy donors. Amplification used 60 Vbeta primers and 13 Jbeta primers. TCRdb's table, derived via immunoSEQ multiplex PCR, lists solely in-frame clones and lacks some. The sample yields 180,000 or so clones, of which the top ten take up around 0.8%. Source material: PBMCs. These receptors were taken from a woman under 30 in good health and CMV-seropositive.

The chain links TRBV28 to TRBJ1-1; 7 bases fit TRBD1. Germline values: CDR1 MDHEN, CDR2 SYDVKM. V lost 8 bases, J lost 7 bases, and 13 bases stayed unmatched. This CDR3 has 14 residues. The DNA for the CDR3 is TGTGCCAGCGAAGGCAGGCAGGGGGTTTTTGAAGCTTTCTTT. Amino acid sequence: CASEGRQGVFEAFF.

The chain uses TRBV9 and TRBJ1-1, with unresolved D. This CDR3 has 14 residues. The V gene lost 4 bases and the J gene lost 4 bases, with 14 bases spanning the gap. Looked up from germline, CDR1 is SGDLS and CDR2 is YYNGEE. The CDR3 protein is CASSRSTGATEAFF. The CDR3 region has the DNA TGTGCCAGCAGCCGCTCGACGGGAGCCACTGAAGCTTTCTTT.

The genes are TRBV5-8 and TRBJ1-1; D possibly corresponds to TRBD1 (5 bases). The germline V and J ends were trimmed by 3 bases and 0 bases, with 12 bases remaining between them. This CDR3 contains 15 residues. Germline CDR1 reads SGHTS; CDR2 reads YDEGEE. The CDR3 nucleotides read TGTGCCAGCAGCTCCGGGCGGGGGATGAACACTGAAGCTTTCTTT. Protein sequence: CASSSGRGMNTEAFF.

The chain has TRBV18 and TRBJ2-2; a weak D match, TRBD1 (5 bases). Deletions cut 4 bases from V and 4 bases from J, with 13 bases between. Looked up from germline, CDR1 is KGHSH and CDR2 is LQKENI. The CDR3 is 15 amino acids. The CDR3 coding sequence is TGTGCCAGCTCACGTAACAGGCTCATCACCGGGGAGCTGTTTTTT. Its translation is CASSRNRLITGELFF.

The chain is built from TRBV19 and TRBJ1-1, with 9 bases aligning to TRBD1. Germline CDR1 LNHDA, CDR2 SQIVND (reference sequence). J gave up 3 bases and V 4 bases, and 15 bases lay outside the gene matches. There are 18 residues in the CDR3. The CDR3 region has the DNA TGTGCCAGTAGTAAGTGGATGACAGGGGGATCAGGGGACACTGAAGCTTTCTTT. Its translation: CASSKWMTGGSGDTEAFF.

The genes are TRBV7-2 and TRBJ1-1; 7 nucleotides match TRBD1. This CDR3 contains 15 residues. Unmatched junction bases numbered 5, after V lost 3 bases and J lost 1 base. CDR1 is SGHTA, CDR2 FQGNSA, per germline. The CDR3 region has the DNA TGTGCCAGCAGCTTTACAGGGGAAGCGAACACTGAAGCTTTCTTT. Translating it yields CASSFTGEANTEAFF. Combining the CDR3 with reference TRBV7-2 and TRBJ1-1 gives the whole variable domain GAGVSQSPSNKVTEKGKDVELRCDPISGHTALYWYRQSLGQGLEFLIYFQGNSAPDKSGLPSDRFSAERTGGSVSTLTIQRTQQEDSAVYLCASSFTGEANTEAFFGQGTRLTVV.

This sequence joins TRBV10-1 and TRBJ1-5; D not resolved. The CDR3 sequence is 13 residues long. Germline CDR1 is WNHNN and CDR2 is SYGVQD (reference sequence). V was cut by 2 bases and J by 4 bases, with 6 bases left in between. The CDR3 DNA reads TGCGCCAGCAGTGAGAACGGTAATCAGCCCCAGCATTTT. It yields the protein CASSENGNQPQHF.

The chain combines TRBV20-1 with TRBJ1-1; D is unresolved. The CDR3 runs 11 residues. Germline V gene data show CDR1 as DFQATT and CDR2 as SNEGSKA (reference sequence). Trimming left V 2 bases short and J 3 bases short, with 4 bases between. The CDR3 reads CSARPDTEAFF. The CDR3, as DNA: TGCAGTGCTAGACCGGACACTGAAGCTTTCTTT.

The chain links TRBV27 to TRBJ1-2; 7 bases line up with TRBD1. Germline V gives CDR1 MNHEY, CDR2 SMNVEV (reference sequence). CDR3 length equals 15 residues. Losses at the gene ends were 5 bases for V and 4 bases for J; bases not matched to a gene: 10. In DNA form, the CDR3 reads TGTGCCAGCAGTCTTACCGACAGGGCGGTCTATGGCTACACCTTC. This encodes CASSLTDRAVYGYTF.

J is TRBJ2-1 and V is TRBV7-9; 14 bases match TRBD2. This CDR3 contains 16 residues. Germline CDR1 reads SEHNR; CDR2 reads FQNEAQ (reference sequence). Trimming took 2 bases from V and 8 from J; bases not matched to a gene: 5. The CDR3 coding sequence is TGTGCCAGCAGCTTACGCCGACTAGCGGGGGGGGATGAGCAGTTCTTC. Protein product: CASSLRRLAGGDEQFF.

CDR3 in DNA: TGTGCCAGCAGCTTGACTAGCGGGAGTTGGTCGCGTACCGGGGAGCTGTTTTTT. Translation: CASSLTSGSWSRTGELFF. The chain employs TRBV11-2 and TRBJ2-2; 12 nucleotides align to TRBD2. Per germline, CDR1 SGHAT and CDR2 FQNNGV. Trimming removed 3 bases from V and 5 bases from J; junction bases left unmatched: 10. There are 18 residues in the CDR3. Together with reference TRBV11-2 and TRBJ2-2, the CDR3 gives the full variable domain: EAGVAQSPRYKIIEKRQSVAFWCNPISGHATLYWYQQILGQGPKLLIQFQNNGVVDDSQLPKDRFSAERLKGVDSTLKIQPAKLEDSAVYLCASSLTSGSWSRTGELFFGEGSRLTVL.

This chain links TRBV11-2 with TRBJ1-1, with unresolved D. Germline V gives CDR1 SGHAT, CDR2 FQNNGV. This CDR3 region has 13 residues. The V gene lost 2 bases and the J gene lost 7 bases, with 11 bases spanning the gap. CDR3 sequence reads: CASSLTRINEAFF. Here the CDR3 DNA reads TGTGCCAGCAGCTTAACACGAATAAATGAAGCTTTCTTT.

V gene TRBV6-1 combines with J gene TRBJ1-2, with TRBD1 matching over 10 bases. The CDR3 sequence is 14 residues long. The germline V gene encodes CDR1 MNHNS and CDR2 SASEGT. After removal of 3 bases from V and 8 bases from J, the junction contained 6 bases not matched to a gene. The CDR3 DNA reads TGTGCCAGCAGTGATAGACAGGGGGCGCGGGGCTACACCTTC. This codes for CASSDRQGARGYTF.

As regards this clone: One junction end disagrees with the germline gene, perhaps due to a read error. J is TRBJ2-7 and V is TRBV10-2; no clear D gene. The CDR3 runs 10 residues. Germline V gene lookup returns CDR1 WSHSY and CDR2 SAAADI. The CDR3 DNA is TGCGCCAGCAGTGGCGAGTCGGTAATCTTC. Protein: CASSGESVIF.

This rearrangement joins TRBV10-3 to TRBJ2-5; D is uncertain. There are 14 residues in the CDR3. V lost 0 bases and J lost 4, with 9 bases in between. CDR1 is ENHRY, CDR2 SYGVKD, per germline. The CDR3 DNA reads TGTGCCATCAGTGAGTCTGGTAGTGTAGAGACCCAGTACTTC. Translation gives CAISESGSVETQYF.

V usage is TRBV7-3 and J usage is TRBJ1-4; a possible D gene is TRBD1 (6 bases). CDR1 and CDR2 from the germline V gene are SGHTA and FQGTGA. Trimming left V 1 base short and J 5 bases short, with 11 bases between. The CDR3 consists of 15 residues. This chain's CDR3 is CASSLNGRGNEKLFF. CDR3 DNA: TGTGCCAGCAGCTTAAACGGCAGGGGAAATGAAAAACTGTTTTTT.

This rearrangement joins TRBV5-4 to TRBJ1-1, with TRBD1 matching 8 bases. Germline CDR1 and CDR2: SGHNT and YYREEE (reference sequence). The CDR3 is made up of 17 amino acids. V lost 0 bases to trimming and J lost 1 base; unmatched junction nucleotides: 8. The CDR3 is CASSLGAKTGGNTEAFF. The CDR3 DNA reads TGTGCCAGCAGCTTGGGGGCCAAAACAGGGGGGAACACTGAAGCTTTCTTT.

J is TRBJ1-1 and V is TRBV6-1; the D gene is possibly TRBD1 (5 bases). Deletions cut 6 bases from V and 3 bases from J, with 11 bases between. Per germline, CDR1 MNHNS and CDR2 SASEGT. This CDR3 region has 13 residues. CDR3 in DNA: TGTGCCAGCAGGGACATAGTGGACACTGAAGCTTTCTTT. Amino acids: CASRDIVDTEAFF.

This chain connects TRBV9 to TRBJ2-3, with 13 bases fitting TRBD2. The V and J ends lost 5 bases and 3 bases, in that order; junction bases with no gene match: 6. Germline loops: CDR1 SGDLS, CDR2 YYNGEE. CDR3 length: 16 amino acids. The CDR3 bases are TGTGCCAGCAGTCGACTAGCGGGGGGAGGTACAGATACGCAGTATTTT. It specifies CASSRLAGGGTDTQYF.

This chain joins TRBV5-1 and TRBJ1-2, with 10 bases fitting TRBD1. Germline values: CDR1 SGHRS, CDR2 YFSETQ. The V and J ends lost 4 bases and 6 bases, in that order; junction bases with no gene match: 6. This CDR3 has 14 residues. The CDR3 DNA sequence: TGCGCCAGCAGCCCCGCGGGACAGGGGAATGGCTACACCTTC. Protein: CASSPAGQGNGYTF.

The chain links TRBV11-2 to TRBJ1-5; a possible D gene is TRBD1 (5 bases). Trimming shortened V by 3 bases and J by 5 bases, and 8 bases separated the two germline ends. The CDR3 runs 13 residues. Germline-derived CDR1 and CDR2 are SGHAT and FQNNGV. The CDR3 bases are TGTGCCAGCAGCTTGGGGGAGGATCAGCCCCAGCATTTT. Translating it yields CASSLGEDQPQHF.